Listed below are T cell receptor beta chains from one sample, sequenced in a study of regulatory T cells in long-lasting Graves disease. TCRdb fed the multiplex PCR reads into MiXCR, producing one record per CDR3 protein. The sample shows about 460,000 distinct CDR3 sequences, around 13% of them seen only once. This same sample was also taken into another study, of T cells in Graves' hyperthyroidism and ophthalmopathy.

The sample in question was peripheral blood mononuclear cells (PBMCs), obtained at new diagnosis, from a patient treated with antithyroid drugs. Source of these receptors: a woman aged 45-65 years with Graves disease. CDR3s include the opening cysteine and the closing phenylalanine or tryptophan.

V gene,CDR3 protein
TRBV6-2/TRBV6-3,CASSLAGGLHSEQFF
TRBV28,CASSSLFGSYNSPLHF
TRBV15,CATSRENRGYNEQFF
TRBV28,CASSDYRDEQFF
TRBV5-1,CASSTQGRGTSGRDKQYF
TRBV9,CASSVDRRQETQYF
TRBV2,CASSGLSGHSYEQYF
TRBV30,CAWSSLADYNEQFF
TRBV5-1,CASSPVAGSGTDTQYF
TRBV20-1,CSAPSEGLNSYNEQFF
TRBV4-1,CASSPDLVGQTRPLAKNIQYF
TRBV30,CAWSLRQGNGQYF
TRBV18,CASSPPETGRLNTEAFF
TRBV20-1,CSVGTEWNEQFF
TRBV5-1,CASSALAGDTGELFF
TRBV7-9,CASSFWGQGSGRAKNIQYF
TRBV10-3,CAISGGDSYEQYF
TRBV6-9,CASSYGARGYFTGELFF
TRBV3-1,CASSQRGITKSYNEQFF
TRBV28,CASRPVRDSLDTQYF
TRBV28,CASSAGTIYGYTF
TRBV20-1,CSATPSGVISYEQYF
TRBV28,CASSSLGQNSYNEQFF
TRBV9,CASSVDSGRDWDEQFF
TRBV11-2,CASSPLTGGNEKLFF
TRBV6-1,CASREQGANTEAFF